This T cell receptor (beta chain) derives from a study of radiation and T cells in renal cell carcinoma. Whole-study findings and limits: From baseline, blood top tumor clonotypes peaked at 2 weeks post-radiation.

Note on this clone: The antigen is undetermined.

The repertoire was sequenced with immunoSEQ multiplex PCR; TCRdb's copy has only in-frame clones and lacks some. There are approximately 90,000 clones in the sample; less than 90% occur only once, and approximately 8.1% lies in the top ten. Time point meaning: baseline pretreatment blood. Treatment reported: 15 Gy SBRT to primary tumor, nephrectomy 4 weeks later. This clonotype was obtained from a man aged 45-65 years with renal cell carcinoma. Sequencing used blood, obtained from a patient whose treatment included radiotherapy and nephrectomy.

CDR3 amino acids: CASSQPGGELFF. CDR3 sequence (DNA): TGTGCCAGCAGCCAACCTGGCGGGGAGCTGTTTTTT. The rearrangement uses TRBV4-2 and TRBJ2-2; no definite D call. Trimming stripped 2 bases from V and 7 bases from J, with 5 bases between. Germline V gives CDR1 LGHNA, CDR2 YNFKEQ. The CDR3 runs 12 residues.